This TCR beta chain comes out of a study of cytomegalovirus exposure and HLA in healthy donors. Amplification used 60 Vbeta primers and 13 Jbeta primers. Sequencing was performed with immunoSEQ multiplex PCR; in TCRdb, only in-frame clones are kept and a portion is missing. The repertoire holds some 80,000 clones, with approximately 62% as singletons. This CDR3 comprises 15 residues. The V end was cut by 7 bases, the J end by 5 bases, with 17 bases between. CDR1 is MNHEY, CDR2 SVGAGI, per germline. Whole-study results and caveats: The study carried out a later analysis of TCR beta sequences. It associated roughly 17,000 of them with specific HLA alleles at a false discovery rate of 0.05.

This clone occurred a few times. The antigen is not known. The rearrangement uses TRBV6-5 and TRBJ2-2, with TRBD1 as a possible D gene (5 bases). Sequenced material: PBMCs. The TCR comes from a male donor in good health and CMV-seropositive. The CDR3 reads CASILSGAGTGELFF. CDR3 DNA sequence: TGTGCCAGCATCCTCTCTGGGGCAGGTACCGGGGAGCTGTTTTTT.